The 18 T cell receptor beta chains in this list originate from one sample, sequenced in a study of blood T cell repertoires in COVID-19. Some clones are missing from TCRdb's copy, which holds only in-frame ones; the method was immunoSEQ multiplex PCR. The table lists over 250,000 clones, under 90% of them singletons. Sequencing was performed on PBMCs or T cells enriched from blood (not recorded which). The receptors stem from a man aged 25-45 years with acute COVID-19.

This sequence joins TRBV7-2 and TRBJ2-7; tentatively, D is TRBD2 (6 bases). Germline-derived CDR1 and CDR2 are SGHTA and FQGNSA. V was clipped by 2 bases and J by 7 bases, with 12 bases between them. This CDR3 is built from 13 residues. CDR3: CASSLSGVGEQYV. As DNA, the CDR3 is TGTGCCAGCAGCTTATCGGGGGTTGGAGAGCAGTACGTC.

The CDR3 region is CASRLAEASNEQFF. In DNA form, the CDR3 reads TGTGCCAGCAGACTAGCGGAAGCCTCCAATGAGCAGTTCTTC. V and J are TRBV2 and TRBJ2-1, with TRBD2 matching over 8 bases. J was trimmed by 6 bases and V by 6 bases; bases with no gene match: 7. The CDR3 consists of 14 residues. Germline assignment: CDR1 SNHLY and CDR2 FYNNEI. Full variable domain (outside the CDR3, taken from reference TRBV2 and TRBJ2-1): EPEVTQTPSHQVTQMGQEVILRCVPISNHLYFYWYRQILGQKVEFLVSFYNNEISEKSEIFDDQFSVERPDGSNFTLKIRSTKLEDSAMYFCASRLAEASNEQFFGPGTRLTVL.

The rearrangement uses TRBV28 and TRBJ1-1; D may be TRBD1 (5 bases). The germline V and J ends were trimmed by 7 bases and 0 bases, with 12 bases remaining between them. CDR1 is MDHEN, CDR2 SYDVKM, per germline. The CDR3 is 14 residues long. The CDR3 protein is CASNPDSMNTEAFF. The CDR3 DNA is TGTGCCAGCAATCCCGACAGTATGAACACTGAAGCTTTCTTT.

The chain is built from TRBV19 and TRBJ2-1, with a tentative D call TRBD2 (5 bases). Trimming shortened V by 7 bases and J by 1 base, and 17 bases separated the two germline ends. Germline-derived CDR1 and CDR2 are LNHDA and SQIVND (reference sequence). The CDR3 is made up of 16 amino acids. CDR3: CASTPSGLLSYNEQFF. The CDR3 DNA follows: TGTGCCAGTACCCCATCTGGACTCCTATCCTACAATGAGCAGTTCTTC.

This chain uses TRBV27 with TRBJ1-5; 9 nucleotides match TRBD1. Germline values: CDR1 MNHEY, CDR2 SMNVEV (reference sequence). CDR3 length: 15 residues. V shed 5 bases and J 3 bases; nucleotides not matched to a gene: 5. The CDR3 spells CASSPTGGPNQPQHF. For the CDR3, the DNA is TGTGCCAGCAGTCCCACAGGGGGCCCCAATCAGCCCCAGCATTTT.

This clone was detected only once. Other DNA sequences in the sample encode the same CDR3. The chain links TRBV6-2 or TRBV6-3 to TRBJ1-1, with no clear D. The CDR3 has 13 amino acids. V lost 2 bases and J 1 base, leaving 5 bases between the germline ends. Germline values: CDR1 MNHEY, CDR2 SVGEGT. The CDR3 loop reads CASSYPKNTEAFF. The CDR3 DNA reads as TGTGCCAGCAGTTACCCCAAGAACACTGAAGCTTTCTTT.

This chain links TRBV7-8 with TRBJ2-7; 8 nucleotides align to TRBD1. The CDR3 spans 12 residues. Germline assignment: CDR1 SGHVS and CDR2 FQNEAQ. Here the CDR3 DNA reads TGTGCCAGCAGCCAACAGACAGGGGAAATCCACGTC. Encoded protein: CASSQQTGEIHV.

The V and J genes are TRBV19 and TRBJ1-2; D may be TRBD1 (6 bases). Germline values: CDR1 LNHDA, CDR2 SQIVND (reference sequence). This CDR3 has 17 residues. Trimming stripped 2 bases from V and 0 bases from J, with 16 bases between. The DNA for the CDR3 is TGTGCCAGTAGTATATATCTGACAGGCACTACTAACTATGGCTACACCTTC. This encodes CASSIYLTGTTNYGYTF.

This clone was counted only a few times. The chain recombines TRBV11-2 with TRBJ2-5; D is uncertain. Deletions cut 4 bases from V and 0 bases from J, with 15 bases between. Germline V lookup: CDR1 SGHAT, CDR2 FQNNGV. The CDR3 spans 16 residues. CDR3 sequence reads: CASSSVKLRYQETQYF. CDR3 coding DNA: TGTGCCAGCAGCTCAGTTAAATTGAGGTACCAAGAGACCCAGTACTTC. Using reference TRBV11-2 and TRBJ2-5 for the parts outside the CDR3, the full variable domain is EAGVAQSPRYKIIEKRQSVAFWCNPISGHATLYWYQQILGQGPKLLIQFQNNGVVDDSQLPKDRFSAERLKGVDSTLKIQPAKLEDSAVYLCASSSVKLRYQETQYFGPGTRLLVL.

V and J are TRBV9 and TRBJ2-3; TRBD2 matches at 8 bases. The CDR3 contains 15 residues. Germline CDR1 is SGDLS and CDR2 is YYNGEE. J was trimmed by 1 base and V by 2 bases; bases with no gene match: 3. Here the CDR3 reads CASSVKGLGTDTQYF. The CDR3 coding sequence is TGTGCCAGCAGCGTTAAGGGACTAGGCACAGATACGCAGTATTTT.

V usage is TRBV6-5 and J usage is TRBJ2-3; D uncertain. The germline CDR1 and CDR2 sequences are MNHEY and SVGAGI. V was pared by 7 bases and J by 6 bases, with 14 bases between. This CDR3 is built from 13 residues. The chain's CDR3 is CASTPGTEDTQYF. The CDR3 DNA sequence: TGTGCCAGCACCCCGGGTACGGAGGATACGCAGTATTTT.

In its sample, this clone was seen a few times. The chain employs TRBV18 and TRBJ1-2; 9 nucleotides align to TRBD1. The CDR3 totals 15 residues. V shed 4 bases and J 6 bases; nucleotides not matched to a gene: 9. Germline values: CDR1 KGHSH, CDR2 LQKENI. CDR3 sequence (DNA): TGTGCCAGCTCACGAATGGGGAGACAGGGGGATGGCTACACCTTC. It is translated as CASSRMGRQGDGYTF.

The sample holds many counts of this clone. J is TRBJ1-3 and V is TRBV14, with TRBD1 as a possible D gene (5 bases). This CDR3 comprises 15 residues. V lost 1 base and J lost 1, with 8 bases in between. CDR1 SGHDN and CDR2 FVKESK come from the germline V gene. The CDR3 DNA reads TGTGCCAGCAGCCAAGTGAGACAGTCTGGAAACACCATATATTTT. Translation gives CASSQVRQSGNTIYF.

The table lists this clone with many counts. The V and J genes are TRBV6-5 and TRBJ2-7; no firm D call. Trimming took off 8 bases at V and 1 base at J, with 12 bases between the two ends. Germline CDR1 and CDR2: MNHEY and SVGAGI. The CDR3 is 13 residues long. CDR3 protein: CASARMKSYEQYV. The CDR3 DNA reads as TGTGCCAGCGCGCGTATGAAGTCCTACGAGCAGTACGTC.

The V call is TRBV7-8, the J call TRBJ1-1, with 7 bases that match TRBD1. J was trimmed by 1 base and V by 6 bases; bases with no gene match: 2. In germline, CDR1 is SGHVS, CDR2 FQNEAQ. This CDR3 has 13 residues. The CDR3 DNA follows: TGTGCCAGCAGACGACAGGGGAACACTGAAGCTTTCTTT. It codes for CASRRQGNTEAFF.

The chain uses TRBV6-2 or TRBV6-3 and TRBJ2-1, with D unresolved. Trimming cost V 4 bases and J 10 bases, with 14 bases left between them. This CDR3 is built from 13 residues. Germline V gene data show CDR1 as MNHEY and CDR2 as SVGEGT. CDR3 bases: TGTGCCAGCAGTTCAAACCGAGGTGGGGAGCAGTTCTTC. Protein: CASSSNRGGEQFF.

This clone was seen only a few times. The chain links TRBV6-5 to TRBJ1-2, with D uncertain. Germline-derived CDR1 and CDR2 are MNHEY and SVGAGI. The V end was cut by 2 bases, the J end by 7 bases, with 11 bases between. This CDR3 contains 13 residues. The CDR3 is CASSYRGRGGYTF. The CDR3 coding sequence is TGTGCCAGCAGTTACCGCGGGCGGGGTGGCTACACCTTC.

The gene calls are TRBV30 and TRBJ1-1; tentatively, D is TRBD1 (5 bases). The germline V gene encodes CDR1 GTSNPN and CDR2 SVGIG (reference sequence). The length of the CDR3 is 12 residues. Trimming stripped 4 bases from V and 2 bases from J, with 8 bases between. CDR3 residues: CAWIWGNTEAFF. The CDR3 nucleotides are TGTGCCTGGATCTGGGGCAACACTGAAGCTTTCTTT.